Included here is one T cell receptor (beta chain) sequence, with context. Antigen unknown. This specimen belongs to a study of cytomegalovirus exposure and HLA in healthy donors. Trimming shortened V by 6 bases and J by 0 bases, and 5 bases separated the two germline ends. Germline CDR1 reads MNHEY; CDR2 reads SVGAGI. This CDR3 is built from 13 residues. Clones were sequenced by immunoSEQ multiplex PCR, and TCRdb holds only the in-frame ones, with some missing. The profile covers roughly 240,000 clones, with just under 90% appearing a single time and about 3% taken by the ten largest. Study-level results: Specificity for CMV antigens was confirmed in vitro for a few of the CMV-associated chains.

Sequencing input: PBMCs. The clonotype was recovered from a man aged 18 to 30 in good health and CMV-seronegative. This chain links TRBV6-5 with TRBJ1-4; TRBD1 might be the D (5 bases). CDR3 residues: CASRTATNEKLFF. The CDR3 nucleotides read TGTGCCAGCAGGACAGCAACTAATGAAAAACTGTTTTTT.